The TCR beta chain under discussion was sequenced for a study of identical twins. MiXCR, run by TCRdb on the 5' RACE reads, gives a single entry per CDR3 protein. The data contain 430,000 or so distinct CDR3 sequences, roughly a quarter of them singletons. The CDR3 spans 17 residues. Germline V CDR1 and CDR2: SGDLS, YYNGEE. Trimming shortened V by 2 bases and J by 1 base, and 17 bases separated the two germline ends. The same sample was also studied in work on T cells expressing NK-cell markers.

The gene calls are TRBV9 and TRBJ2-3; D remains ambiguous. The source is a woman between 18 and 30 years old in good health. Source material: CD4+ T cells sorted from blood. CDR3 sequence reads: CASSVDLRAFRTDTQYF. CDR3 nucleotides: TGTGCCAGCAGCGTGGACCTCCGGGCTTTTCGCACAGATACGCAGTATTTT.